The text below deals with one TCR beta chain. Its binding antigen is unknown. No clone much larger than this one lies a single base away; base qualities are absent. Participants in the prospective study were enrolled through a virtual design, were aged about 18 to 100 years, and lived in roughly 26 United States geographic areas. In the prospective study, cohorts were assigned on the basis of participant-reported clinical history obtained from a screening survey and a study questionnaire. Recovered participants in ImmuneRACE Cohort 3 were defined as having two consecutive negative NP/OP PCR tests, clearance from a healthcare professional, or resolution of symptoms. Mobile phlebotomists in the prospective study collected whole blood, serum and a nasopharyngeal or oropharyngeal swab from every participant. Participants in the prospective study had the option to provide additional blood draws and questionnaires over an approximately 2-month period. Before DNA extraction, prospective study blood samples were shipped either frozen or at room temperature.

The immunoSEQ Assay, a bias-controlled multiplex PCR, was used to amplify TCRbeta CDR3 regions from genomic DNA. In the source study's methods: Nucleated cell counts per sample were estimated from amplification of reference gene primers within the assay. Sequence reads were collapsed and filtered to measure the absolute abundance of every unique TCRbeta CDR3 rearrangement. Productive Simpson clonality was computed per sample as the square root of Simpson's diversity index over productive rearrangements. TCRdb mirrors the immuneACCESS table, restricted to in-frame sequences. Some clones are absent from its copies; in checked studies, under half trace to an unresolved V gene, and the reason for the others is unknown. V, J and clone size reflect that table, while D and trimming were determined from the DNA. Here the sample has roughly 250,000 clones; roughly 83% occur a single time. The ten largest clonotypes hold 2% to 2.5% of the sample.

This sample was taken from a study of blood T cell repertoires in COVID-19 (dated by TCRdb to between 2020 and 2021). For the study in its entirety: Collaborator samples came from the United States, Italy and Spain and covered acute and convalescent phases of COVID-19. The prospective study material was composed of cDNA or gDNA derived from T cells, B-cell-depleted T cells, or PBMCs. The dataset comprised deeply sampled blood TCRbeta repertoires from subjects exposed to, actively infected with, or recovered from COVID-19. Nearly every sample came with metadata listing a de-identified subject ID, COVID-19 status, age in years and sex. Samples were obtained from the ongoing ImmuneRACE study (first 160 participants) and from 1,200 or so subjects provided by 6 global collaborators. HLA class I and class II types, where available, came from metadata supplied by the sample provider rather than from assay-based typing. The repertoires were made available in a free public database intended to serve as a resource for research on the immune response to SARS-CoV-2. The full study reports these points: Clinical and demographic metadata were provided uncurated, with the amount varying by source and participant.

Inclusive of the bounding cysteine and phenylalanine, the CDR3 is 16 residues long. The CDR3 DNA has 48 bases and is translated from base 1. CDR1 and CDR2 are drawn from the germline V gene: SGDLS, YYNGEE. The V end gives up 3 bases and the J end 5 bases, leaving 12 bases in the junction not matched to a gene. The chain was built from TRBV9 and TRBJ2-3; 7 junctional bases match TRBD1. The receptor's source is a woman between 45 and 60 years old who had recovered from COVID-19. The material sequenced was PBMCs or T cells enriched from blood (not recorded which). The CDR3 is CASSASRQGALDTQYF. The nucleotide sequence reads TGTGCCAGCAGCGCATCGAGACAGGGAGCCTTAGATACGCAGTATTTT.